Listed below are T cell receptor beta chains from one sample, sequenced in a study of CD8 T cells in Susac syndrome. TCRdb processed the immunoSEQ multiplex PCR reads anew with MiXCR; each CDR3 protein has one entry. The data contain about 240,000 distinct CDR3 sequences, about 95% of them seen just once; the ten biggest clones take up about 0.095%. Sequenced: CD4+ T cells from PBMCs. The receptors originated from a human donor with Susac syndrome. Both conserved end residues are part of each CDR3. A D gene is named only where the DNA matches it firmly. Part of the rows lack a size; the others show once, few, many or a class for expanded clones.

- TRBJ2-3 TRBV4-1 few TGCGCCAGCAGCGGCGACGGGCGGTATACGCAGTATTTT CASSGDGRYTQYF
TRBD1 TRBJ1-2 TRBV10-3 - TGTGCCATCAATCGACAGGGCTCCGACTATGGCTACACCTTC CAINRQGSDYGYTF
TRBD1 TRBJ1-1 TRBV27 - TGTGCCAGCAACCGAGACAGGGTGAACACTGAAGCTTTCTTT CASNRDRVNTEAFF
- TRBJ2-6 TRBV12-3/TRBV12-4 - TGTGCCAGCACCTGGGGACCTGGGGCCAACGTCCTGACTTTC CASTWGPGANVLTF
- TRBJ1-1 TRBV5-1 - TGCGCCAGCAGCCCCGTCCGTAGGAGGACTGAAGCTTTCTTT CASSPVRRRTEAFF
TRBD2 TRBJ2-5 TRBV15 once TGTGCCACCAGCAGACCCTCCCGCGGACTAGCGGGAGGTTATGGGGAGACCCAGTACTTC CATSRPSRGLAGGYGETQYF
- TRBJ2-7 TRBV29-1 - TGCAGCGTTGAAGAGTCCGGGCCATACGAGCAGTACTTC CSVEESGPYEQYF
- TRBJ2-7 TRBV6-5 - TGTGCCAGCAGTTCACGCGTCCCAGTGGGCTCCTACGAGCAGTACTTC CASSSRVPVGSYEQYF
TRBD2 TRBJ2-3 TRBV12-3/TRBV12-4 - TGTGCCAGCAGCCTCGGGACTAGCGGTGGCGTCCGTACGCAGTATTTT CASSLGTSGGVRTQYF
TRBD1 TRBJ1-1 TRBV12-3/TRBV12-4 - TGTGCCAGCACCCGACAGGGGGCTTACACTGAAGCTTTCTTT CASTRQGAYTEAFF
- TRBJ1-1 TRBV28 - TGTGCCAGCCCGAGGGGGGATAGGGAAGCTTTCTTT CASPRGDREAFF
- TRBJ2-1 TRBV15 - TGTGCCACCAGCAGTCGTTGGGAGCCAGGCAATGAGCAGTTCTTC CATSSRWEPGNEQFF
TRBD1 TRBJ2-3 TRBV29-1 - TGCAGCGTGGGCGGGACAGGGGTGTTGGATACGCAGTATTTT CSVGGTGVLDTQYF
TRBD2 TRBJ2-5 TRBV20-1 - TGCAGTGCTACCCGACGGCGGGAGAGGGAAGAGACCCAGTACTTC CSATRRREREETQYF
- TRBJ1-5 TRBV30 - TGTGCCTGTCAATGGAGGGACAATCAGCCCCAGCATTTT CACQWRDNQPQHF
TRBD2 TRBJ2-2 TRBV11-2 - TGTGCCAGCGTCGTTGTGGCGGGAGCGGTGGCCGGGGAGCTGTTTTTT CASVVVAGAVAGELFF
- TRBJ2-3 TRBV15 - TGTGCCACCAGCAGGGGACTCACAGATACGCAGTATTTT CATSRGLTDTQYF
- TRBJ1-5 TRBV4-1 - TGCGCCAGCAGCCAGGGGGTGGGACAGCCCCAGCATTTT CASSQGVGQPQHF
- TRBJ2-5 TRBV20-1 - TGCAGTGCTAGAGACCCGGGGGCGGGATCGGGGGAGACCCAGTACTTC CSARDPGAGSGETQYF
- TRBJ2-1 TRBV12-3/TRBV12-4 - TGTGCCAGCAGTTTCGGAGGGGGCCAGCAGTTCTTC CASSFGGGQQFF
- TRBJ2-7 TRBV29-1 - TGCAGCGCGAGAGTGGCAGGGGCCTACGAGCAGTACTTC CSARVAGAYEQYF
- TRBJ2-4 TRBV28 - TGTGCCAGCGGCAAGTCGGGGGCGCTTATGAACATTCAGTACTTC CASGKSGALMNIQYF
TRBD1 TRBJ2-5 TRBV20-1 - TGCAGTGCCCAGGGACAGCCCCAAGAGACCCAGTACTTC CSAQGQPQETQYF
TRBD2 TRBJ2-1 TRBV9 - TGTGCCAGCAGCGTAGGACCCGGGACTAGCAGCTACAATGAGCAGTTCTTC CASSVGPGTSSYNEQFF
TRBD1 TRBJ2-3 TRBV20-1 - TGCAGTGCTAGAGCAAGGACAGGAGTTGGTGATACGCAGTATTTT CSARARTGVGDTQYF
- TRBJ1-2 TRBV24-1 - TGTGCCACCAGTGATTTCGCCAGGAGCTATGGCTACACCTTC CATSDFARSYGYTF
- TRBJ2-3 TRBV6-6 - TGTGCCAGCAGTTACTCGCGGGGCACAGATACGCAGTATTTT CASSYSRGTDTQYF
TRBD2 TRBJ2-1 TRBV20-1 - TGCAGTGCTGCCCCTAGCGGGAGGCGGTCCTACAATGAGCAGTTCTTC CSAAPSGRRSYNEQFF
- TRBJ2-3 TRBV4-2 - TGTGCCAGCAGCCATCGCACAGATACGCAGTATTTT CASSHRTDTQYF
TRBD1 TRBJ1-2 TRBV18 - TGTGCCAGCTCACCAAGAACAGGGGATAACTATGGCTACACCTTC CASSPRTGDNYGYTF
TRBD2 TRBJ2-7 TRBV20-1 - TGCAGTGCTAGAGATATAGCGGGATTGCTCTACGAGCAGTACTTC CSARDIAGLLYEQYF
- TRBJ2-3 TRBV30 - TGTGCCTGGAGTAACCGGGACTTGCAGTATTTT CAWSNRDLQYF
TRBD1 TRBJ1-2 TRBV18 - TGTGCCAGCTCACTACAGGGGCCTAACTATGGCTACACCTTC CASSLQGPNYGYTF
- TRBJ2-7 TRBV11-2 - TGTGCCAGCAGCCCCAATCCGAAAGGGCAGGCCCACGAGCAGTACTTC CASSPNPKGQAHEQYF
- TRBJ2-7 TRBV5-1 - TGCGCCAGCAGCTTGGGAGGGGGCTCCTACGAGCAGTACTTC CASSLGGGSYEQYF
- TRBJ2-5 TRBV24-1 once TGTGCCACCAGTGATACCCCTCAGGGGGGGACCCAGTACTTC CATSDTPQGGTQYF
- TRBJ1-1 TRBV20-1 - TGCAGTGCTAGCCCAGCCCCCGAGGCTGAAGCTTTCTTT CSASPAPEAEAFF
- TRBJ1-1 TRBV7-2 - TGTGCCAGCAGCTTAGGAGGGAGGACTGAAGCTTTCTTT CASSLGGRTEAFF
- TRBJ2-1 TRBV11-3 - TGTGCCAGCAGCTTAGTCGACGGGGAGCAGTTCTTC CASSLVDGEQFF